A selection of T cell receptor beta chains follows, all from one sample in a study of Graves' ophthalmopathy and Graves' hyperthyroidism. TCRdb independently ran MiXCR on the multiplex PCR reads; one entry per CDR3 protein. The table shows about 740,000 distinct CDR3 sequences, with 35% to 50% occurring only once. Material for sequencing was peripheral blood. These receptors came from an adult man with Graves' ophthalmopathy. Both conserved end residues are part of each CDR3. D genes are given only for firm matches. For some rows the clone size is stated as once, few or many, or as a class when expanded; others skip it.

D gene	clone size	V gene	J gene	CDR3 DNA	CDR3 protein
TRBD1	many	TRBV24-1	TRBJ1-5	TGTGCCACCGCGGACAGGGGGAATCGTCAGCCCCAGCATTTT	CATADRGNRQPQHF
-	-	TRBV6-1	TRBJ2-5	TGTGCCAGCAGTGAAAGGCTCGTCCAAGAGACCCAGTACTTC	CASSERLVQETQYF
-	many	TRBV24-1	TRBJ1-5	TGTGCCAGCAGCTTAGGGGGTTATCAGCCCCAGCATTTT	CASSLGGYQPQHF
TRBD1	few	TRBV11-2	TRBJ2-5	TGTGCCAGCAGCTCCAACCCTCGGGACAGCGAAGAGACCCAGTACTTC	CASSSNPRDSEETQYF
TRBD1	-	TRBV11-2	TRBJ1-1	TGTGCCAGCAGCTTAGACAGGGGGGCTCTTCACACTGAAGCTTTCTTT	CASSLDRGALHTEAFF
TRBD1	many	TRBV11-2	TRBJ1-6	TGTGCCAGCAGCACTCCGGACAGGGTTAATTCACCCCTCCACTTT	CASSTPDRVNSPLHF
-	-	TRBV7-9	TRBJ2-7	TGTGCCAGCAGCTTAGGGACCGCAAATTGGGCGCAGTGCTTC	CASSLGTANWAQCF
TRBD2	once	TRBV7-2	TRBJ2-2	TGTGCCAGCAGTCCCTTGCGGGGGGCCGGGGAGCTGTTTTTT	CASSPLRGAGELFF
-	-	TRBV29-1	TRBJ2-5	TGCAGCGCCGAGTTGGGAGGTTCGGGAGAGAGCCAGTACTTC	CSAELGGSGESQYF
-	-	TRBV9	TRBJ1-6	TGTGCCAGCAGCGTAGCAGGGCTAGGGGATTCACCCCTCCACTTT	CASSVAGLGDSPLHF
-	-	TRBV14	TRBJ1-2	TGTGCCAGCAGCCCCGGACAGAGACGCACTAACTATGGCTACACCTTC	CASSPGQRRTNYGYTF
TRBD1	many	TRBV24-1	TRBJ2-6	TGTGCCACCAGTGATACGAGACAGGGCGCTGGGGCCAACGTCCTGACTTTC	CATSDTRQGAGANVLTF
TRBD1	-	TRBV25-1	TRBJ2-3	TGTGCCAGCACCCCGCGGGACAGGAAGACAGATACGCAGTATTTT	CASTPRDRKTDTQYF
TRBD1	-	TRBV20-1	TRBJ2-7	TGCAGTGCTCCCCGACAGGGGGCCTACGAGCAGTACTTC	CSAPRQGAYEQYF
-	-	TRBV5-8	TRBJ2-5	TGTGCCAGCAGCCAAAGGGGACGAACGAACCAAGAGACCCAGTACTTC	CASSQRGRTNQETQYF
-	many	TRBV2	TRBJ2-7	TGTGCCAGGGCGGACACGGCGGGTGGGGAGCAGTACTTC	CARADTAGGEQYF
-	once	TRBV25-1	TRBJ2-7	TGTGCCAGCAGTCACACTCCGGGGGATCACGAGCAGTACTTC	CASSHTPGDHEQYF
TRBD1	-	TRBV7-9	TRBJ2-7	TGCGCCAGCAGCCAGGGGGTAGGGAACGAGCAGTACTTC	CASSQGVGNEQYF
TRBD1	-	TRBV9	TRBJ1-3	TGTGCCAGCACTCAAGGGGGCGAACCTGGAAACACCATATATTTT	CASTQGGEPGNTIYF
TRBD1	few	TRBV29-1	TRBJ1-1	TGCAGCGCCGGGACAGGGGGAGGAGAAGCTTTCTTT	CSAGTGGGEAFF
TRBD1	-	TRBV10-3	TRBJ2-7	TGTGCCATCAGTGCACTGACAGGGGATGAACAGTACTTC	CAISALTGDEQYF
TRBD1	-	TRBV2	TRBJ2-5	TGTGCCAGCAGTGAAAATCTACAGGGGTGGGAGACCCAGTACTTC	CASSENLQGWETQYF
-	many	TRBV7-3	TRBJ1-3	TGTGCCAGCAGCTTACGGGGGAGTGCGGGAAACACCATATATTTT	CASSLRGSAGNTIYF
-	many	TRBV10-3	TRBJ1-5	TGTGCCATCAGTCGGGACCGTGGGAGCAATCAGCCCCAGCATTTT	CAISRDRGSNQPQHF
-	-	TRBV28	TRBJ2-7	TGTGCCAGTGGGTCGTCGTATTTC	CASGSSYF
-	-	TRBV10-3	TRBJ2-7	TGTGCCATCAGCGGGCCGGGTCCAGGGTCCGAGCAGTACTTC	CAISGPGPGSEQYF
-	-	TRBV14	TRBJ2-5	TGTGCCAGCAGCCAAGACATAGTCGGGGCGGCAGAGACCCAGTACTTC	CASSQDIVGAAETQYF
TRBD1	-	TRBV5-6	TRBJ2-7	TGTGCCAGCAGCAGATCCACAGGGGTCGAGCAGTACTTC	CASSRSTGVEQYF
-	few	TRBV24-1	TRBJ1-5	TGTGCCAGCAGTGACACAGGGAGAAATCAGCCCCAGCATTTT	CASSDTGRNQPQHF
-	many	TRBV7-2	TRBJ2-5	TGTGCCAGCAGCTTAATTCAGCAAGAGACCCAGTACTTC	CASSLIQQETQYF
TRBD1	-	TRBV5-1	TRBJ2-5	TGCGCCAGCAGCTTGGAGGTGACAGGGGGAAGGGAGACCCAGTACTTC	CASSLEVTGGRETQYF